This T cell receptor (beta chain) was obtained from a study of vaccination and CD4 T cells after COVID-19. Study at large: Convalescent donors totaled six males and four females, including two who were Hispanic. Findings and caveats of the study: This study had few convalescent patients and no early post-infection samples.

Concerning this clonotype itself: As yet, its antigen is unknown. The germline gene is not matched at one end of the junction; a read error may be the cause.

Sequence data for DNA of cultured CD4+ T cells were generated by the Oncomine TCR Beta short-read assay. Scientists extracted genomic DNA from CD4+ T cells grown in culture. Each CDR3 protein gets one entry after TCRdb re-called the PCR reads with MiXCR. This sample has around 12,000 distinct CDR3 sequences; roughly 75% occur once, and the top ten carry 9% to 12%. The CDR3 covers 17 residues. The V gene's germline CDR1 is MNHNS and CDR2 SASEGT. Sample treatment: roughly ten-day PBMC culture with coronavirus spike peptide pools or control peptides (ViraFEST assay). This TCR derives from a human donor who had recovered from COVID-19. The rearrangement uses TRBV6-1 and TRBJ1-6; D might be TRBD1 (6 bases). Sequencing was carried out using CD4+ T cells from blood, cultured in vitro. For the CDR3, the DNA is TGTGCCAGCATTGAACGGGGATTGACAGGACTATATTCACCCCTCCACTTT. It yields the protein CASIERGLTGLYSPLHF.